The clone carrying this TCR beta chain is a singleton in its sample. This specimen belongs to a study of blood T cell repertoires in COVID-19. Study-level information: The United States, Italy and Spain provided the acute and convalescent COVID-19 samples. T cells, B-cell-depleted T cells, or PBMCs provided the cDNA or gDNA that served as material.

The authors' processing: By means of reference gene primer amplification, nucleated cell counts were estimated. Clones were read by immunoSEQ multiplex PCR, and TCRdb kept only the in-frame ones, dropping some. The D gene and trimming were derived from the DNA, and the V and J assignments and clone size from that table. The sample yields under 350,000 clones, about 88% seen once. This CDR3 is built from 14 residues. After removal of 4 bases from V and 4 bases from J, the junction contained 3 bases not matched to a gene. CDR1 is SGHRS, CDR2 YFSETQ, per germline. This chain uses TRBV5-1 with TRBJ2-5, with 11 nucleotides matching TRBD1. The sequence came from a man aged 70-80 years with acute or convalescent COVID-19. What was sequenced was peripheral blood. CDR3 bases: TGCGCCAGCAGCGGGGGGACAGGGGGAGAGACCCAGTACTTC. Amino acid sequence: CASSGGTGGETQYF.